This entry describes one T cell receptor beta chain. These data come from a study of blood T cell repertoires in COVID-19. In the study overall: Researchers got acute and convalescent COVID-19 samples from the United States, Italy and Spain.

In the source study's methods: Amplification from reference gene primers served as the basis for estimated nucleated cell counts. Clones were read by immunoSEQ multiplex PCR, and TCRdb kept only the in-frame ones, dropping some. D and trimming come from the DNA, and the V and J calls and clone size come from that table. The data show about 120,000 clones, roughly 85% seen once. V lost 5 bases and J 0 bases, leaving 10 bases between the germline ends. Germline V gene data show CDR1 as SQVTM and CDR2 as ANQGSEA. This CDR3 is built from 14 residues. Sequenced material: peripheral blood. This clonotype was sampled from a man in his forties with acute or convalescent COVID-19. The rearrangement joins TRBV29-1 to TRBJ2-2, with a possible D match to TRBD2 (5 bases). The CDR3 loop reads CSVRSGTNTGELFF. In DNA, the CDR3 is TGCAGCGTTCGGTCCGGGACGAACACCGGGGAGCTGTTTTTT.